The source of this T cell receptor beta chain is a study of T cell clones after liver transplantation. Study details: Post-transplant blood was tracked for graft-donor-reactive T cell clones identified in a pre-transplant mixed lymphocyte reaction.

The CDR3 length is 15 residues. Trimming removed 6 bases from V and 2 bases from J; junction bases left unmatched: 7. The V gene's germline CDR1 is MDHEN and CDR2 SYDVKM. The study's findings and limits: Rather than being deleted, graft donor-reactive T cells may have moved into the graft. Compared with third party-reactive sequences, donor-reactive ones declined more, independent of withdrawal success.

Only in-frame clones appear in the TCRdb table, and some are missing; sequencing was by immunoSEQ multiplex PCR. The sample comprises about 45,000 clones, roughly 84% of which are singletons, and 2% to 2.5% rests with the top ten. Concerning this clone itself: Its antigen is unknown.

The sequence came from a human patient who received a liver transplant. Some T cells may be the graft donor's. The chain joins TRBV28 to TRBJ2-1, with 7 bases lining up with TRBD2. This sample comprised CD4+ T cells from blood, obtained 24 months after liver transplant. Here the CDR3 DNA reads TGTGCCAGCAGGACGGTGGGGAGGGCCTACAATGAGCAGTTCTTC. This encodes CASRTVGRAYNEQFF.